This is a list of T cell receptor beta chains from one sample in a study of blood T cell repertoires in COVID-19. Measured with immunoSEQ multiplex PCR; TCRdb has only the in-frame clones, and not every one. This sample yields a few hundred thousand clones, of which around four fifths are seen a single time; roughly 20% belongs to the top ten. Sample: peripheral blood. All receptors derive from a woman over 75 with active or convalescent COVID-19. CDR3s include the opening cysteine and the closing phenylalanine or tryptophan. Fields, in order: V gene, J gene, CDR3 protein.

v_call: TRBV7-9
j_call: TRBJ2-2
cdr3_aa: CASRTTGAGELFF

v_call: TRBV6-6
j_call: TRBJ2-3
cdr3_aa: CASNQQGTDTQYF

v_call: TRBV6-1
j_call: TRBJ2-7
cdr3_aa: CASSERRGLPYEQYF

v_call: TRBV5-5
j_call: TRBJ2-5
cdr3_aa: CASSLAGQGAGETQYF

v_call: TRBV15
j_call: TRBJ2-1
cdr3_aa: CATSRSSGRMFRGSYNEQFF

v_call: TRBV4-1
j_call: TRBJ2-1
cdr3_aa: CASSPSGGSYNEQFF

v_call: TRBV2
j_call: TRBJ1-5
cdr3_aa: CASRGTAVNQPQHF

v_call: TRBV12-3/TRBV12-4
j_call: TRBJ1-1
cdr3_aa: CASSFSVEKAFF

v_call: TRBV5-5
j_call: TRBJ2-3
cdr3_aa: CASSLGGAHTDTQYF

v_call: TRBV3-1/TRBV3-2
j_call: TRBJ2-7
cdr3_aa: CASSQGGAYEQYF

v_call: TRBV5-1
j_call: TRBJ2-7
cdr3_aa: CASSGPSYEQYF

v_call: TRBV9
j_call: TRBJ2-1
cdr3_aa: CASSFSGTGGNEQFF

v_call: TRBV9
j_call: TRBJ1-1
cdr3_aa: CASSARGGANTEAFF

v_call: TRBV5-1
j_call: TRBJ1-1
cdr3_aa: CASSLADQTGNTEAFF

v_call: TRBV6-1
j_call: TRBJ2-7
cdr3_aa: CASSEAATDAYEQYF

v_call: TRBV10-3
j_call: TRBJ1-2
cdr3_aa: CAISDSPGVYGYTF

v_call: TRBV28
j_call: TRBJ1-6
cdr3_aa: CASSGGGAPSPLHF

v_call: TRBV7-3
j_call: TRBJ2-2
cdr3_aa: CASTRGGQGATGELFF

v_call: TRBV28
j_call: TRBJ2-3
cdr3_aa: CASRLMGGGYTDTQYF

v_call: TRBV5-4
j_call: TRBJ2-7
cdr3_aa: CASSAGQDYEQYF

v_call: TRBV19
j_call: TRBJ2-1
cdr3_aa: CASSIDLAGQYNEQFF

v_call: TRBV11-2
j_call: TRBJ1-4
cdr3_aa: CASSLARGNEKLFF